This is a list of T cell receptor beta chains from one sample in a study of T-cell memory formation after mild COVID-19. In TCRdb, the 5' RACE reads were re-called with MiXCR into one record per CDR3 protein. Of 150,000 to 200,000 distinct CDR3 sequences listed, about 14% were seen once; the top ten hold about 14%. The material sequenced was PBMCs or a T cell subset sorted from them (not recorded which). Receptors were obtained from an adult woman who had mild COVID-19 (a few samples of this study predate the infection). Cell type and time point are not known. The CDR3 runs from the conserved cysteine through the conserved F or W. The D gene is left open where the match is weak. Clone size is given for some rows only: seen once, a few or many times, or a class if the clone is expanded.

NA | TRBJ2-7 | TRBV3-1 | NA | TGTGCCAGCAGCCAAGATGTGAACCCAGGGTCGTCCTACGAGCAGTACTTC | CASSQDVNPGSSYEQYF
NA | TRBJ2-3 | TRBV20-1 | NA | TGCAGTGCTAGGCCAGCGGGCACAGATACGCAGTATTTT | CSARPAGTDTQYF
few | TRBJ2-1 | TRBV12-3/TRBV12-4 | NA | TGTGCCAGCAGTTCTCTAGAAAATGAGCAGTTCTTC | CASSSLENEQFF
NA | TRBJ2-1 | TRBV3-1 | NA | TGTGCCAGCAGCCCTTCGTCTCTTAGGAATGAGCAGTTCTTC | CASSPSSLRNEQFF
NA | TRBJ2-5 | TRBV12-3/TRBV12-4 | NA | TGTGCCAGCAGTCCCCCGGTAAGAGAGACCCAGTACTTC | CASSPPVRETQYF
NA | TRBJ2-3 | TRBV12-3/TRBV12-4 | NA | TGTGCCAGCAGTGCCAAGGGACTCCTCACCCCAGATACGCAGTATTTT | CASSAKGLLTPDTQYF
few | TRBJ1-5 | TRBV5-1 | TRBD1 | TGCGCCAGCAGCGCGACAGGGGGCGGCCAGCCCCAGCATTTT | CASSATGGGQPQHF
few | TRBJ2-5 | TRBV27 | NA | TGTGCCAGCAGGGGAGCGGGCCACCGGTCCCAGTACTTC | CASRGAGHRSQYF
NA | TRBJ2-7 | TRBV24-1 | NA | TGTGCCACCAGTGATTTGCAATGGGACTCTCGGTGGGGCTACGAGCAGTACTTC | CATSDLQWDSRWGYEQYF
few | TRBJ2-1 | TRBV7-2 | NA | TGTGCCAGCAGCTTAACTCGGCTCAATGAGCAGTTCTTC | CASSLTRLNEQFF